The entry below describes one T cell receptor (beta chain). Its antigen is not identified. PBMC samples from each donor numbered at least one pre-ART and at least two post-ART. These data come from a study of long-term antiretroviral therapy in people with HIV. In the study overall: First collections came about a decade before the 2015 immediate-ART recommendation.

The assay, immunoSEQ v3.0, was run at survey level. Some clones are missing from TCRdb's copy, which holds only in-frame ones; the method was immunoSEQ multiplex PCR. The table has about 17,000 clones, approximately 73% seen once; the top ten hold over 14%. Findings of the study overall: All blood samples came from the years 2004 to 2017, possibly under older ART regimens. Therapy changes, viral resistance and ART adherence were not documented in the available data.

Germline V gene sequence: CDR1 KGHSH, CDR2 LQKENI. The CDR3 sequence is 15 residues long. The junction had 6 bases not matched to a gene; V was cut back by 3 bases and J by 6 bases. Sample: unsorted PBMCs, taken about 2.6 years before starting antiretroviral therapy. This TCR came from a woman in her fifties or sixties with HIV. This chain links TRBV18 with TRBJ1-1, with 11 bases fitting TRBD1. The CDR3 nucleotides read TGTGCCAGCTCACCCGGACAGGGGGCGAATGCTGAAGCTTTCTTT. Its protein product is CASSPGQGANAEAFF.